The clone carrying this T cell receptor (beta chain) was counted many times. Its matching antigen is unknown. The second PCR ran roughly 6 to 11 cycles with a sample-barcoded 5' primer and J-beta primers. TCRdb re-derived calls from the 5' RACE reads in MiXCR, one entry per CDR3 protein. The data show around 970,000 distinct CDR3 sequences, roughly 51% seen once. The source of the sample is a study of blood T cells in healthy people across ages. Study-wide points: The authors considered diversity estimates from one million T cells to be underestimates. More naive CD4+ cells and higher diversity were found in long-lived than in aged donors.

V was trimmed by 7 bases and J by 6 bases, leaving 13 bases between them. The CDR3 runs 12 residues. Germline V gives CDR1 MDHEN, CDR2 SYDVKM. The authors drew about 9.5 milliliters of peripheral blood from each donor. The chain joins TRBV28 to TRBJ2-7; D might be TRBD1 (6 bases). This receptor was taken from a woman aged 60-75 years in good health. Material: blood. Here the CDR3 reads CASTTQGLEQYF. As DNA, the CDR3 is TGTGCCAGCACCACACAGGGTCTCGAGCAGTACTTC. Using reference TRBV28 and TRBJ2-7 for the parts outside the CDR3, the full variable domain is DVKVTQSSRYLVKRTGEKVFLECVQDMDHENMFWYRQDPGLGLRLIYFSYDVKMKEKGDIPEGYSVSREKKERFSLILESASTNQTSMYLCASTTQGLEQYFGPGTRLTVT.